This T cell receptor (beta chain) emerged from a study of blood T cell repertoires in COVID-19. For the study at large: The analysed material was cDNA or gDNA that came from T cells, B-cell-depleted T cells, or PBMCs.

Patients of the Seattle cohort, enrolled during active infection, were followed longitudinally. The ends lost 2 bases at V and 1 base at J; junction bases unmatched: 7. CDR3 length: 17 residues. The germline CDR1 and CDR2 sequences are MNHEY and SVGEGT. Authors' methods: By means of reference gene primer amplification, nucleated cell counts were estimated. The data were produced by immunoSEQ multiplex PCR, yet TCRdb's version contains in-frame clones alone and is incomplete. D and trimming were read from the DNA, whereas the V and J calls and clone size are those reported in that table. The data show 70,000 to 100,000 clones, around 85% seen once.

This chain joins TRBV6-2 or TRBV6-3 and TRBJ1-5, with TRBD1 identical over 8 bases. The origin of this receptor is a woman aged 55 to 70 with COVID-19, enrolled during active disease. Sequenced: peripheral blood. CDR3 protein: CASSYRQGSLSNQPQHF. The CDR3 nucleotides read TGTGCCAGCAGTTACAGACAGGGGAGTTTGAGCAATCAGCCCCAGCATTTT.